This passage covers 27 T cell receptor beta chains from one sample sequenced in a study of low-dose radiotherapy and immunotherapy resistance in tumors. Both TCRalpha and TCRbeta chains were reverse transcribed with V-gene-specific primers. A constant-region primer paired with the V-primer adapter amplified TCRs over approximately 18 PCR cycles. MiXCR, applied by TCRdb to the reads, yields one record per CDR3 protein. This table holds some 6,200 distinct CDR3 sequences, approximately 80% found once. The receptors were gathered from a human donor with advanced metastatic prostate, ovarian, gallbladder or colorectal cancer (not recorded which). This table probably holds off-target reads from a library built for another chain.

The chain carries TRBV6-1 and TRBJ2-5, with D possibly matching TRBD1 (7 bases). CDR1 is MNHNS and CDR2 is SASEGT in the germline V gene. Trimming cost V 5 bases and J 5 bases, with 18 bases left between them. This CDR3 contains 15 residues. The CDR3 is CASSYSGQEGETQYF. The CDR3 nucleotides read TGTGCCAGCAGTTACTCTGGACAGGAGGGTGAGACCCAGTACTTC.

This chain joins TRBV7-2 and TRBJ2-1, with 14 bases identical to TRBD2. With V trimmed by 5 bases and J by 12 bases, 9 bases remained unmatched. The germline gives CDR1 SGHTA, CDR2 FQGNSA. This CDR3 region has 15 residues. CDR3 amino acids: CASSLGTSGRAGQFF. The CDR3 DNA sequence: TGTGCCAGCAGCCTCGGGACTAGCGGGAGAGCCGGGCAGTTCTTC.

V usage is TRBV27 and J usage is TRBJ1-1; D is unresolved. CDR1 and CDR2 from the germline V gene are MNHEY and SMNVEV (reference sequence). The length of the CDR3 is 10 residues. The V and J ends lost 8 bases and 5 bases respectively, with 6 bases between them. Here the CDR3 DNA reads TGTGCCAGCTTCGGTACTGAAGCTTTCTTT. Protein: CASFGTEAFF.

This clonotype was picked up one time. The V and J genes are TRBV5-1 and TRBJ2-7; 9 bases fit TRBD1. This CDR3 region has 14 residues. CDR1 SGHRS and CDR2 YFSETQ come from the germline V gene. V lost 2 bases, J lost 5 bases, and 5 bases stayed unmatched. In DNA form, the CDR3 reads TGCGCCAGCAGCTTACAGGGGGCTTTGAACGAGCAGTACTTC. It yields the protein CASSLQGALNEQYF.

The chain couples TRBV11-2 to TRBJ2-7; D call uncertain. CDR3 size: 14 residues. The germline V and J ends were trimmed by 2 bases and 2 bases, with 10 bases remaining between them. Germline V gene data show CDR1 as SGHAT and CDR2 as FQNNGV. The CDR3 sequence is CASSLNVGAYEQYF. The CDR3 region has the DNA TGTGCCAGCAGCTTAAACGTCGGTGCCTACGAGCAGTACTTC.

This chain connects TRBV28 to TRBJ2-3; D not certain. The ends were cut back, 1 base at V and 0 bases at J, with 14 bases in the middle. The CDR3 totals 17 residues. CDR1 and CDR2 (germline): MDHEN, SYDVKM. The CDR3 DNA reads TGTGCCAGCAGTTTATTCCTTCTGGCACCTAGCACAGATACGCAGTATTTT. Encoded protein: CASSLFLLAPSTDTQYF. Based on the CDR3 plus reference TRBV28 and TRBJ2-3, the full variable domain is DVKVTQSSRYLVKRTGEKVFLECVQDMDHENMFWYRQDPGLGLRLIYFSYDVKMKEKGDIPEGYSVSREKKERFSLILESASTNQTSMYLCASSLFLLAPSTDTQYFGPGTRLTVL.

V usage is TRBV6-2 or TRBV6-3 and J usage is TRBJ2-5; TRBD1 matches at 7 bases. The germline V gene has CDR1 MNHEY and CDR2 SVGEGT. The CDR3 consists of 16 residues. The ends lost 0 bases at V and 3 bases at J; junction bases unmatched: 7. CDR3 nucleotides: TGTGCCAGCAGTTACTCGAATAGTCAGGGGGAAGAGACCCAGTACTTC. Protein: CASSYSNSQGEETQYF.

J is TRBJ1-5 and V is TRBV6-1; D unresolved. The V and J ends lost 5 bases and 6 bases respectively, with 8 bases between them. This CDR3 contains 12 residues. CDR1 is MNHNS and CDR2 is SASEGT in the germline V gene. As DNA, the CDR3 is TGTGCCAGCAGTCTCTGGGGTCAGCCCCAGCATTTT. As protein: CASSLWGQPQHF.

The chain employs TRBV7-3 and TRBJ1-1, with unresolved D. The CDR3 runs 13 residues. CDR1 SGHTA and CDR2 FQGTGA come from the germline V gene. Trimming left V 5 bases short and J 3 bases short, with 10 bases between. DNA for the CDR3: TGTGCCAGCAGCCACACGAGGGACACTGAAGCTTTCTTT. It codes for CASSHTRDTEAFF.

J is TRBJ1-2 and V is TRBV2; D is unclear. Trimming took off 6 bases at V and 0 bases at J, with 26 bases between the two ends. This CDR3 is 19 amino acids long. CDR1 SNHLY and CDR2 FYNNEI come from the germline V gene. For the CDR3, the DNA is TGTGCCAGCAGCGACTCGAGCGGGCCCGAAGGACTTTCTAACTATGGCTACACCTTC. Residues: CASSDSSGPEGLSNYGYTF.

This chain links TRBV27 with TRBJ1-4; the D is unclear. CDR3 length equals 15 residues. Germline V lookup: CDR1 MNHEY, CDR2 SMNVEV (reference sequence). V was pared by 0 bases and J by 6 bases, with 11 bases between. The CDR3 sequence is CASSLSLNTDEKLFF. The CDR3 DNA sequence: TGTGCCAGCAGTTTATCGCTCAACACAGATGAAAAACTGTTTTTT.

V usage is TRBV7-2 and J usage is TRBJ1-1, with D hard to call. The V and J ends lost 4 bases and 1 base respectively, with 13 bases between them. CDR1 and CDR2 (germline): SGHTA, FQGNSA. The CDR3 has 15 residues. The CDR3 nucleotides read TGTGCCAGCAGCTCCGTACACGGACCGAACACTGAAGCTTTCTTT. Its translation is CASSSVHGPNTEAFF. The variable domain in full, completed from reference TRBV7-2 and TRBJ1-1, reads GAGVSQSPSNKVTEKGKDVELRCDPISGHTALYWYRQSLGQGLEFLIYFQGNSAPDKSGLPSDRFSAERTGGSVSTLTIQRTQQEDSAVYLCASSSVHGPNTEAFFGQGTRLTVV.

The chain combines TRBV12-5 with TRBJ2-1; 10 positions agree with TRBD2. With V trimmed by 6 bases and J by 5 bases, 10 bases remained unmatched. This CDR3 spans 16 amino acids. The V gene's germline CDR1 is LGHNT and CDR2 FRNRAP. CDR3 region: CASGLGLAESNNEQFF. The CDR3 DNA sequence: TGTGCTAGTGGCCTAGGACTAGCGGAGAGTAACAATGAGCAGTTCTTC.

The chain joins TRBV18 to TRBJ2-7; tentative D call: TRBD1 (6 bases). Germline V gives CDR1 KGHSH, CDR2 LQKENI. The CDR3 length is 13 residues. Between the trimmed V and J ends, which lost 5 bases and 7 bases, there was a span of 15 bases. Written as DNA, the CDR3 is TGTGCCAGCTCAATGGGACAATCGTGGGAGCAGTACTTC. Protein product: CASSMGQSWEQYF.

This chain joins TRBV7-8 and TRBJ2-3, with 14 nucleotides matching TRBD2. This CDR3 comprises 15 residues. V lost 4 bases and J lost 6; bases outside the gene matches: 3. The germline CDR1 and CDR2 sequences are SGHVS and FQNEAQ. CDR3: CASSSWTSGGDTQYF. For the CDR3, the DNA is TGTGCCAGCAGCTCCTGGACTAGCGGGGGGGATACGCAGTATTTT.

The chain joins TRBV9 to TRBJ2-3; possibly TRBD2 for D (5 bases). V lost 1 base to trimming and J lost 0 bases, with 9 bases between them. The CDR3 sequence is 15 residues long. Germline loops: CDR1 SGDLS, CDR2 YYNGEE. Here the CDR3 reads CASSVTGTSTDTQYF. As DNA, the CDR3 is TGTGCCAGCAGCGTAACGGGAACTAGCACAGATACGCAGTATTTT.

The chain combines TRBV9 with TRBJ1-2; 11 bases line up with TRBD1. J lost 3 bases, V lost 2 bases, and 6 bases had no gene match. The germline V gene has CDR1 SGDLS and CDR2 YYNGEE. This CDR3 region has 16 residues. The CDR3 sequence: CASSVGPGQGDYGYTF. DNA for the CDR3: TGTGCCAGCAGCGTGGGACCGGGACAGGGGGACTATGGCTACACCTTC.

This clonotype was counted only a few times. This sequence joins TRBV29-1 and TRBJ2-7, with 8 bases matching TRBD1. This CDR3 has 15 amino acids. The V gene end was trimmed by 1 base and the J gene end by 2 bases; junction bases not matched to a gene: 7. The germline gives CDR1 SQVTM, CDR2 ANQGSEA. The CDR3 DNA reads as TGCAGCGTTGAAGGGACAGGGACCAGCACCTACGAGCAGTACTTC. It encodes CSVEGTGTSTYEQYF.

V is TRBV30 and J is TRBJ2-7; D might be TRBD1 (5 bases). CDR1 and CDR2 (germline): GTSNPN, SVGIG (reference sequence). V shed 5 bases and J shed 6 bases, with 14 bases lying between them. The CDR3 has 12 residues. CDR3 region: CAWGAPGPEQYF. The CDR3 coding sequence is TGTGCCTGGGGGGCCCCCGGCCCCGAGCAGTACTTC.

J is TRBJ2-7 and V is TRBV20-1; D is unresolved. Per germline, CDR1 DFQATT and CDR2 SNEGSKA (reference sequence). The CDR3 contains 14 residues. Trimming stripped 0 bases from V and 5 bases from J, with 14 bases between. CDR3 nucleotides: TGCAGTGCTAGAGATCCCGGGTTAGTGAACGAGCAGTACTTC. Its protein is CSARDPGLVNEQYF.

With regard to this clonotype: A junction boundary mismatches the germline segment, possibly from a read error. V usage is TRBV4-1 and J usage is TRBJ2-1; D may be TRBD1 (6 bases). Per germline, CDR1 MGHRA and CDR2 YSYEKL. The CDR3 consists of 17 residues. The CDR3 protein is CASSQEQGFGTYNDQFF. The CDR3 DNA follows: TGCGCCAGCAGCCAAGAGCAGGGGTTTGGAACCTACAATGACCAGTTCTTC.

V gene TRBV30 combines with J gene TRBJ1-1; a possible D gene is TRBD1 (5 bases). Germline V gene lookup returns CDR1 GTSNPN and CDR2 SVGIG (reference sequence). This CDR3 contains 14 residues. With 2 bases removed from V and 0 bases from J, the gap between germline ends came to 10 bases. CDR3 coding DNA: TGTGCCTGGAGTTTGGGACTCTTGAACACTGAAGCTTTCTTT. Its translation is CAWSLGLLNTEAFF.

The chain is built from TRBV5-1 and TRBJ2-3, with 9 positions matching TRBD2. Germline-derived CDR1 and CDR2 are SGHRS and YFSETQ. This CDR3 region has 15 residues. The ends lost 2 bases at V and 6 bases at J; junction bases unmatched: 7. CDR3 sequence: CASSFSSGEVDTQYF. The DNA for the CDR3 is TGCGCCAGCAGCTTTTCTAGCGGGGAGGTGGATACGCAGTATTTT.

J is TRBJ1-1 and V is TRBV7-2; TRBD1 aligns across 7 bases. The ends lost 5 bases at V and 5 bases at J; junction bases unmatched: 5. Germline CDR1 SGHTA, CDR2 FQGNSA. The CDR3 has 13 residues. CDR3: CASSAGQRTEAFF. The DNA for the CDR3 is TGTGCCAGCAGCGCGGGACAGAGAACTGAAGCTTTCTTT.

The chain uses TRBV30 and TRBJ1-2, with D perhaps TRBD1 (6 bases). V was shortened by 5 bases and J by 2 bases, with 9 bases between the two germline ends. CDR3 length: 12 amino acids. Germline V gene data show CDR1 as GTSNPN and CDR2 as SVGIG (reference sequence). The CDR3 loop reads CAWGQINYGYTF. CDR3 sequence (DNA): TGTGCCTGGGGACAGATAAACTATGGCTACACCTTC.

V and J are TRBV4-2 and TRBJ2-2; D gene unclear. CDR1 and CDR2 from the germline V gene are LGHNA and YNFKEQ. Between the trimmed V and J ends, which lost 0 bases and 1 base, there was a span of 6 bases. This CDR3 has 15 residues. The CDR3 DNA reads as TGTGCCAGCAGCCAAGATTTGGTGAACACCGGGGAGCTGTTTTTT. Protein sequence: CASSQDLVNTGELFF.

V gene TRBV18 combines with J gene TRBJ2-2; 13 bases line up with TRBD2. The CDR3 extends over 17 amino acids. The J segment lost 3 bases and the V segment lost 3 bases, leaving 4 bases of the junction unmatched. CDR1 KGHSH and CDR2 LQKENI come from the germline V gene. The CDR3 DNA is TGTGCCAGCTCACCCGGACTAGCGGGAGCCGACACCGGGGAGCTGTTTTTT. Translation: CASSPGLAGADTGELFF.